The rows below give T cell receptor beta chains drawn from one sample of a study of blood T cells in healthy people across ages. TCRdb passed the 5' RACE reads through MiXCR, listing each CDR3 protein once. The sample lists about 1.6 million distinct CDR3 sequences, 34% occurring once. Sequencing used blood. The receptors derive from a woman aged 25 to 45 in good health. CDR3s include the opening cysteine and the closing phenylalanine or tryptophan. Fields, in order: J gene, D gene, V gene, clone size, CDR3 DNA, CDR3 protein. D genes are given only for firm matches. Only some rows state a clone size, as once, few, many or a class for expanded clones.

TRBJ2-7,TRBD2,TRBV20-1,few,TGCAGTGCTACCCCGGGACTAGCGGGACCCGGCGGGCTCCGCGAGCAGTACTTC,CSATPGLAGPGGLREQYF
TRBJ2-1,TRBD1,TRBV5-1,NA,TGCGCCAGCAGGGGCGGAGGACAGGCCGCGTTCTTC,CASRGGGQAAFF
TRBJ2-1,NA,TRBV12-3/TRBV12-4,few,TGTGCCAGCAGCCCCTGGGGGGGGGGCCTCGATGAGCAGTTCTTC,CASSPWGGGLDEQFF
TRBJ2-3,NA,TRBV7-8,once,TGTGCCAGCAGCTTAGCTACAGGGTCTTGGACAGATACGCAGTATTTT,CASSLATGSWTDTQYF
TRBJ2-7,NA,TRBV27,few,TGTGCCAGCAGTTTATCGTATGCAGGGAGCGGTATCTCCTACGAGCAGTACTTC,CASSLSYAGSGISYEQYF
TRBJ2-5,NA,TRBV4-1,few,TGCGCCAGCAGCCAAGATTCGAGGGATCAAGAGACCCAGTACTTC,CASSQDSRDQETQYF
TRBJ1-6,NA,TRBV6-1,few,TGTGCCAGCATCCGTGACAGGTGGTTCCATTCACCCCTCCACTTT,CASIRDRWFHSPLHF
TRBJ1-2,NA,TRBV28,many,TGTGCCAGCAGTTTATGGGGGAGAGGGGGCTACACCTTC,CASSLWGRGGYTF
TRBJ2-3,NA,TRBV20-1,NA,TGCAGTGCTACCGAGGTTGGCACAGATACGCAGTATTTT,CSATEVGTDTQYF
TRBJ2-3,TRBD2,TRBV25-1,few,TGTGCCAGCAGTGAATATAGTAGCGGGGGCAGAGATACGCAGTATTTT,CASSEYSSGGRDTQYF
TRBJ2-5,NA,TRBV5-1,few,TGCGCCAGCAGCTTTGGGGAGTCCGAAGAGACCCAGTACTTC,CASSFGESEETQYF
TRBJ1-5,NA,TRBV12-3/TRBV12-4,NA,TGTGCCAGCAGTTTCGGCGGGCAGGGCAATCAGCCCCAGCATTTT,CASSFGGQGNQPQHF
TRBJ2-5,TRBD1,TRBV4-1,NA,TGCGCCGGCAGCCAAGAATTAACAGGGGGCGAAAAGACCCAGTACTTC,CAGSQELTGGEKTQYF
TRBJ2-7,NA,TRBV9,NA,TGTGCCAGCAGCGTAGGGTACGGAAATACCTACGAGCAGTACTTC,CASSVGYGNTYEQYF
TRBJ2-7,NA,TRBV7-8,NA,TGTGCCAGCAGCCTCATCTGCCGGGACGGGAACTCCTACGAGCAGTACTTC,CASSLICRDGNSYEQYF
TRBJ2-4,NA,TRBV7-8,NA,TGTGCCAGCAGCCTGATCGGACACTCCTACGGGCAGTACTTC,CASSLIGHSYGQYF